A single sample gave rise to the 32 T cell receptor beta chains below, sequenced in a study of blood T cells in healthy people across ages. PCR was performed a second time for 7 to 11 cycles using a sample-barcoded 5' primer and a J-beta primer mix. TCRdb called the 5' RACE reads again in MiXCR, with one record for every CDR3 protein. The sample lists roughly 900,000 distinct CDR3 sequences; more than 25% were seen once. Sequencing used blood. The receptor source for this set is a woman older than 75 in good health.

This clonotype was observed at least ten times. The chain carries TRBV7-2 and TRBJ2-1; D is unresolved. This CDR3 is built from 15 residues. Germline-derived CDR1 and CDR2 are SGHTA and FQGNSA. V lost 4 bases, J lost 8 bases, and 18 bases lay in between. Written as DNA, the CDR3 is TGTGCCAGCAGCTCGCCTCCCACGGCTATCCATGAGCAGTTCTTC. Protein sequence: CASSSPPTAIHEQFF.

This clonotype was seen ten or more times. This chain connects TRBV29-1 to TRBJ1-4, with TRBD1 matching over 9 bases. After removal of 4 bases from V and 5 bases from J, the junction contained 5 bases not matched to a gene. Per germline, CDR1 SQVTM and CDR2 ANQGSEA. The length of the CDR3 is 14 residues. CDR3 in amino acids: CSVGTGGFNEKLFF. In DNA, the CDR3 is TGCAGCGTTGGCACAGGGGGCTTCAATGAAAAACTGTTTTTT.

This clonotype has ten or more counts. The rearrangement joins TRBV12-3 or TRBV12-4 to TRBJ1-5, with D possibly TRBD1 on 5 matching bases. This CDR3 is 14 amino acids long. Trimming pared 6 bases from V and 0 bases from J, leaving 9 bases between. CDR3 sequence reads: CASSSTDSNQPQHF. CDR3 nucleotide sequence: TGTGCCAGCAGCTCGACAGATAGCAATCAGCCCCAGCATTTT.

The table lists this clonotype with a few counts. V usage is TRBV5-8 and J usage is TRBJ2-1, with 8 bases identical to TRBD1. Per germline, CDR1 SGHTS and CDR2 YDEGEE. The CDR3 length is 15 residues. V was pared by 4 bases and J by 2 bases, with 5 bases of the junction left unmatched. The CDR3: CASSRGTGTYNEQFF. The DNA of the CDR3 is TGTGCCAGCAGCCGCGGGACAGGTACCTACAATGAGCAGTTCTTC.

The V gene is TRBV6-6, the J gene TRBJ2-5; D is perhaps TRBD2 (6 bases). The V gene's germline CDR1 is MNHNY and CDR2 SVGAGI (reference sequence). V was clipped by 4 bases and J by 1 base, with 10 bases between them. The CDR3 spans 14 residues. CDR3 coding DNA: TGTGCCAGCAGTTCCTCGACTAGCCAAGAGACCCAGTACTTC. The encoded protein is CASSSSTSQETQYF.

In its sample, this clonotype was seen many times. This sequence joins TRBV7-9 and TRBJ2-3, with 10 bases identical to TRBD2. The germline gives CDR1 SEHNR, CDR2 FQNEAQ (reference sequence). This CDR3 comprises 15 residues. Trimming cost V 4 bases and J 3 bases; bases outside gene matches: 4. The CDR3 loop reads CASSWGLARTDTQYF. CDR3 sequence (DNA): TGTGCCAGCAGCTGGGGACTAGCGAGAACAGATACGCAGTATTTT.

V and J are TRBV11-3 and TRBJ2-3; 9 nucleotides match TRBD2. Germline CDR1 reads SGHNT; CDR2 reads YENEEA. The CDR3 runs 14 residues. The V and J ends lost 5 bases and 11 bases, in that order; junction bases with no gene match: 11. CDR3 sequence (DNA): TGTGCCAGCAGCGCCAGCGGGGGGCTATATGGGCAGTATTTT. It specifies CASSASGGLYGQYF.

The chain couples TRBV7-8 to TRBJ2-1; D is uncertain. This CDR3 has 14 residues. V was shortened by 7 bases and J by 7 bases, with 17 bases between the two germline ends. Germline V gene data show CDR1 as SGHVS and CDR2 as FQNEAQ. CDR3 nucleotide sequence: TGTGCCAGCACTTCAACTGAGCAGAGAAATGAGCAGTTCTTC. Translation: CASTSTEQRNEQFF.

The V gene is TRBV20-1, the J gene TRBJ1-1, with 7 bases aligning to TRBD1. CDR1 and CDR2 from the germline V gene are DFQATT and SNEGSKA (reference sequence). There are 13 residues in the CDR3. J gave up 4 bases and V 5 bases, and 7 bases lay outside the gene matches. In DNA form, the CDR3 reads TGCAGTGCTCCGGACAGGCTTGGCACTGAAGCTTTCTTT. This sequence encodes CSAPDRLGTEAFF.

The chain uses TRBV6-5 and TRBJ2-5; TRBD1 matches at 10 bases. Matching the DNA end better, TRBJ2-7 makes the J call doubtful. The CDR3 runs to 16 residues. Germline V CDR1 and CDR2: MNHEY, SVGAGI. The CDR3 bases are TGTGCCAGCAGTTTAGGGGGACAGGGGACAACCTACGAGCAGTACTTC. The encoded protein is CASSLGGQGTTYEQYF.

As regards this clonotype: A read error may be the cause here, since a much bigger clone is one base away. The chain couples TRBV5-6 to TRBJ1-5; D not certain. With 4 bases removed from V and 7 bases from J, the gap between germline ends came to 9 bases. The CDR3 extends over 12 amino acids. Germline CDR1 reads SGHDT; CDR2 reads YYEEEE. This chain's CDR3 is CASSTLWQPQHF. Written as DNA, the CDR3 is TGTGCCAGCAGCACCCTGTGGCAGCCCCAGCATTTT.

This clonotype appeared many times. The chain links TRBV7-2 to TRBJ2-1; D is unclear. The ends were cut back, 3 bases at V and 2 bases at J, with 11 bases in the middle. Germline V gives CDR1 SGHTA, CDR2 FQGNSA. The CDR3 extends over 15 amino acids. CDR3 sequence (DNA): TGTGCCAGCAGCTTCCGGACCCATACCTACAATGAGCAGTTCTTC. Residues: CASSFRTHTYNEQFF.

The J gene is TRBJ1-1, the V gene TRBV7-9, with 8 nucleotides matching TRBD1. The CDR3 consists of 16 residues. Germline trimming cut 2 bases from V and 3 bases from J; bases unmatched to any gene: 8. Germline V gene sequence: CDR1 SEHNR, CDR2 FQNEAQ (reference sequence). The CDR3 region has the DNA TGTGCCAGCAGCTTATATTCAGGGGGCCGTCACACTGAAGCTTTCTTT. Amino acids: CASSLYSGGRHTEAFF.

V is TRBV29-1 and J is TRBJ2-1; D tentatively fits TRBD1 or TRBD2 (6 bases each). The V gene's germline CDR1 is SQVTM and CDR2 ANQGSEA. V lost 6 bases and J 7 bases, leaving 19 bases between the germline ends. The CDR3 extends over 14 amino acids. The CDR3, as DNA: TGCAGCGTAGCCAGACAGGTCCGGGGGAATGAGCAGTTCTTC. Its translation: CSVARQVRGNEQFF.

This clonotype occurred many times. The CDR3 loop reads CASRRTLNNEQFF. The CDR3 DNA reads TGTGCCAGCAGGCGCACGTTAAACAATGAGCAGTTCTTC. The rearrangement links TRBV6-2 or TRBV6-3 to TRBJ2-1; the D is unclear. Deletions cut 6 bases from V and 5 bases from J, with 11 bases between. Germline V lookup: CDR1 MNHEY, CDR2 SVGEGT. This CDR3 has 13 residues.

In this sample, this clonotype turned up many times. This may arise from a read error, as a much more abundant clone is one base away. V is TRBV12-3 or TRBV12-4 and J is TRBJ2-5; 9 nucleotides match TRBD2. This CDR3 has 16 residues. Losses at the gene ends were 5 bases for V and 11 bases for J; bases not matched to a gene: 18. Here the CDR3 reads CASSTLAGVHYNEQYF. CDR3 bases: TGTGCCAGCAGTACCTTAGCGGGAGTCCACTACAATGAGCAGTACTTC.

The chain has TRBV6-2 or TRBV6-3 and TRBJ1-2; tentative D call: TRBD1 (5 bases). Per the germline V gene, CDR1 is MNHEY and CDR2 is SVGEGT. Trimming removed 8 bases from V and 3 bases from J, with 10 bases in between. There are 12 residues in the CDR3. CDR3 DNA sequence: TGTGCCAGCGCAGGGATTTACTATGGCTACACCTTC. Residues: CASAGIYYGYTF.

V is TRBV3-1 and J is TRBJ1-1; TRBD1 matches 7 bases. This CDR3 contains 17 residues. Losses at the gene ends were 3 bases for V and 1 base for J; bases not matched to a gene: 11. CDR1 and CDR2 from the germline V gene are LGHDT and YNNKEL (reference sequence). CDR3 DNA: TGTGCCAGCAGCCATCCTACAGGGGCCGGGTCGAACACTGAAGCTTTCTTT. Encoded protein: CASSHPTGAGSNTEAFF.

This clonotype was recorded only once. The V gene is TRBV5-5, the J gene TRBJ1-1; D not resolved. The CDR3 sequence is 12 residues long. Germline assignment: CDR1 SGHKS and CDR2 YYEKEE (reference sequence). With 7 bases removed from V and 1 base from J, the gap between germline ends came to 8 bases. The DNA of the CDR3 is TGTGCCAGCTTGTATGAGAACACTGAAGCTTTCTTT. Its translation is CASLYENTEAFF.

This clonotype was recorded at least ten times. The chain has TRBV5-1 and TRBJ2-1; maybe TRBD1 (6 bases). Germline CDR1 reads SGHRS; CDR2 reads YFSETQ. Deletions cut 1 base from V and 9 bases from J, with 11 bases between. The CDR3 has 13 residues. CDR3 nucleotide sequence: TGCGCCAGCAGCTTGACAACAGGGCTTGAGCAGTTCTTC. Its translation is CASSLTTGLEQFF. Using reference TRBV5-1 and TRBJ2-1 for the parts outside the CDR3, the full variable domain is KAGVTQTPRYLIKTRGQQVTLSCSPISGHRSVSWYQQTPGQGLQFLFEYFSETQRNKGNFPGRFSGRQFSNSRSEMNVSTLELGDSALYLCASSLTTGLEQFFGPGTRLTVL.

This chain connects TRBV6-6 to TRBJ1-5; 11 bases map to TRBD1. The CDR3 runs 17 residues. The ends lost 2 bases at V and 3 bases at J; junction bases unmatched: 6. The germline V gene encodes CDR1 MNHNY and CDR2 SVGAGI (reference sequence). Here the CDR3 DNA reads TGTGCCAGCAGTTACCCGGGACAGGGGGGTGACAATCAGCCCCAGCATTTT. This gives the protein CASSYPGQGGDNQPQHF.

The chain recombines TRBV5-1 with TRBJ1-4; the match to TRBD1 covers 9 bases. This CDR3 has 13 residues. Trimming took 9 bases from V and 3 from J; bases not matched to a gene: 3. Germline V gene lookup returns CDR1 SGHRS and CDR2 YFSETQ. CDR3 sequence (DNA): TGCGCCACTCGACAGGGGGCTAATGAAAAACTGTTTTTT. It encodes CATRQGANEKLFF.

This chain joins TRBV13 and TRBJ2-1; D gene uncertain. Trimming shortened V by 5 bases and J by 5 bases, and 10 bases separated the two germline ends. The germline V gene encodes CDR1 PRHDT and CDR2 FYEKMQ (reference sequence). The CDR3 runs to 13 residues. CDR3 sequence: CASSLWSHNEQFF. The CDR3 nucleotides are TGTGCCAGCAGCCTCTGGAGTCACAATGAGCAGTTCTTC. Variable domain in full (rest from reference TRBV13 and TRBJ2-1): AAGVIQSPRHLIKEKRETATLKCYPIPRHDTVYWYQQGPGQDPQFLISFYEKMQSDKGSIPDRFSAQQFSDYHSELNMSSLELGDSALYFCASSLWSHNEQFFGPGTRLTVL.

This clonotype was seen at least ten times. This chain links TRBV7-9 with TRBJ1-5; the match to TRBD1 covers 8 bases. Per the germline V gene, CDR1 is SEHNR and CDR2 is FQNEAQ (reference sequence). CDR3 length: 14 amino acids. Trimming cost V 1 base and J 4 bases; bases outside gene matches: 0. CDR3 sequence reads: CASSLGTGNQPQHF. DNA for the CDR3: TGTGCCAGCAGCTTAGGGACAGGGAATCAGCCCCAGCATTTT.

This clonotype was recorded a few times. The chain combines TRBV6-1 with TRBJ2-5; D assignment may be TRBD1 or TRBD2 (6 bases each). Germline V gives CDR1 MNHNS, CDR2 SASEGT. This CDR3 has 16 residues. The ends were cut back, 5 bases at V and 4 bases at J, with 20 bases in the middle. CDR3: CASSRRAGAAGETQYF. The CDR3 DNA sequence: TGTGCCAGCAGTCGAAGAGCAGGGGCAGCGGGAGAGACCCAGTACTTC.

In DNA form, the CDR3 reads TGTGCCAGCAGTTTCTGGACAGGGCATAGCAATCAGCCCCAGCATTTT. Its translation is CASSFWTGHSNQPQHF. The rearrangement links TRBV27 to TRBJ1-5; 8 bases line up with TRBD1. V trimming: 3 bases; J trimming: 0 bases; junction bases outside the gene matches: 4. The CDR3 has 16 amino acids. Germline-derived CDR1 and CDR2 are MNHEY and SMNVEV (reference sequence).

Remarks on this clonotype: With a much larger clone just one base away, this may be a read error. This sequence joins TRBV20-1 and TRBJ2-5; TRBD2 matches at 7 bases. CDR1 and CDR2 from the germline V gene are DFQATT and SNEGSKA (reference sequence). CDR3 size: 12 residues. CDR3 bases: TGCAGTGCTGTGGGGGGGAGGGAGACCCGGTACTTC. The encoded protein is CSAVGGRETRYF.

The chain's CDR3 is CASSPPNGETQYF. CDR3 nucleotides: TGTGCCAGCAGCCCACCCAACGGAGAGACCCAGTACTTC. The chain combines TRBV7-2 with TRBJ2-5; D ambiguous. This CDR3 has 13 residues. Trimming pared 5 bases from V and 4 bases from J, leaving 11 bases between. CDR1 is SGHTA and CDR2 is FQGNSA in the germline V gene.

This clonotype was seen repeatedly, ten times or more. The chain combines TRBV5-1 with TRBJ2-1; D remains unclear. V lost 3 bases, J lost 8 bases, and 12 bases lay in between. The CDR3 totals 13 residues. Germline V gene data show CDR1 as SGHRS and CDR2 as YFSETQ. CDR3 protein: CASSSTNADEQFF. The DNA of the CDR3 is TGCGCCAGCAGCTCAACAAATGCGGATGAGCAGTTCTTC.

The chain joins TRBV6-5 to TRBJ1-2; D is perhaps TRBD1 (5 bases). The V end lost 4 bases, the J end lost 6 bases, and 9 bases lay between the germline ends. Looked up from germline, CDR1 is MNHEY and CDR2 is SVGAGI. This CDR3 is built from 12 residues. The CDR3 DNA sequence: TGTGCCAGCAGTTCGGGACGACATGGCTACACCTTC. This codes for CASSSGRHGYTF.

This clonotype was recorded at least ten times. J is TRBJ1-2 and V is TRBV5-1; the D is unclear. The V end was cut by 1 base, the J end by 4 bases, with 11 bases between. The CDR3 runs to 14 residues. CDR1 and CDR2 (germline): SGHRS, YFSETQ. The CDR3 bases are TGCGCCAGCAGCTTGTCTGGGAATCTCTATGGCTACACCTTC. Translating it yields CASSLSGNLYGYTF.

This clonotype was counted at least ten times. The genes are TRBV5-6 and TRBJ2-5; D is possibly TRBD1 or TRBD2 (5 bases each). V lost 4 bases, J lost 7 bases, and 14 bases lay in between. The germline V gene has CDR1 SGHDT and CDR2 YYEEEE. The CDR3 extends over 13 amino acids. CDR3 DNA sequence: TGTGCCAGCAGCCCGAGGGACGGGCCGACCCAGTACTTC. Amino acid sequence: CASSPRDGPTQYF.